Described below is a single T cell receptor beta chain sequence and its context. The antigen it recognizes is unknown. Nothing much larger sits one base from this clone, and base qualities are not available. The cohort was made up of roughly 670 healthy bone marrow donors. At the time of sampling, every cohort member was nominally healthy, though immune exposures that went unrecorded were likely present. The donor was CMV seropositive and belonged to the group of 250 to 300 seropositive cohort members. A peripheral blood sample was provided by each donor, and peripheral blood mononuclear cells were used for TCR beta sequencing. Genomic DNA extraction from the blood cell samples was performed with the Qiagen DNeasy Blood Extraction Kit. The data were obtained in a study of cytomegalovirus exposure and HLA in healthy donors (TCRdb year 2017). With respect to the entire study: In an earlier analysis of fewer than 750 of the donors, about 260 Gb of sequence data and 117 million unique TCR beta sequences from about 190 million T cells were reported. Roughly 290 gigabases of sequencing data and roughly 80 million unique TCR sequences made up an early release that covered under 750 HLA-typed donors. Of the 300 to 450 genotyped donors, over 70% fell in the genetic ancestry cluster associated with self-reported Caucasian donors. The aim of the study was to test whether cataloging public T cell receptors could identify signatures of past pathogen exposure. The T cell repertoires of around 730 subjects were profiled by immunosequencing and related to cytomegalovirus serostatus. A separate validation cohort of over a hundred different subjects was used in addition to the roughly 700-subject first cohort. The study combined high-throughput TCR immunosequencing, statistical association of individual TCRs with disease status, and machine learning to predict cytomegalovirus infection status. A later analysis re-analyzed previously published TCR beta repertoires from roughly 600 donors and added high-resolution HLA genotyping to study TCR occurrence patterns. Rather than drawing on any new phenotypic data, the later analysis identified candidate immune exposures from TCR beta sequences and the way those sequences occurred across donors. In an earlier analysis of several hundred of the donors, high-throughput TCR beta sequencing was used to judge whether each TCR beta V gene segment behaved as functional or pseudogenic. Donor age, sex, ethnicity and CMV serostatus were collected together with the repertoire data. A later genetic analysis took genome-wide SNP genotypes for about 65% of the 666 donors and used that subset as a discovery cohort. All discovery cohort repertoires had been generated using a single sequencing platform. Class I and class II HLA loci were covered by the typing at four-digit resolution. Typing coverage differed by locus: A, B, C, DRB1 and DQB1 were typed in roughly 629-630 donors, DQA1 in approximately 520, DPA1 in 606, and DPB1 in approximately 450. Roughly 5 DR-DQ haplotypes were treated as single units for association and clustering because of strong linkage in the cohort. Among about 400 genotyped donors of the cohort, an average of around 250,000 unique TCR beta nucleotide sequences was sequenced per donor, of which approximately 18% were non-productive.

The library was made by the immunoSEQ multiplex PCR assay. For the multiplex PCR, a mixture combining 60 forward primers for TCR Vbeta segments and 13 reverse primers for TCR Jbeta segments was used. The CDR3 region of rearranged TCR beta genes was amplified from genomic DNA with a multiplex PCR assay. On the Illumina HiSeq System, the amplified TCR beta libraries were sequenced as 87-base-pair reads. In the source study's methods: A later analysis tallied tens of millions of unique TCR beta chains across the roughly 610 repertoires, and roughly 11 million of those chains were shared by two or more donors. A nearest-neighbor algorithm error-corrected the raw reads and collapsed the reads into unique sequences, merging closely related sequences to remove PCR and sequencing errors. Alignment of CDR3 sequences to IMGT reference sequences was used to assign V, D and J gene segments. Each retained sequence needed at least a six-nucleotide match to both a V gene segment and a J gene segment. Rearrangements were called productive when the CDR3 lacked stop codons and stayed in frame with V and J; all others were non-productive. Following IMGT convention, CDR3 was defined as the stretch from the second conserved V-encoded cysteine up to the conserved J-encoded phenylalanine. The earlier analysis of about 570 of the donors excluded any sequence lacking an unambiguous match to a single V gene segment. An earlier analysis of several hundred of the donors called V segments functional above 56.7% productive rearrangements and segregating when the between-donor standard deviation exceeded 5%. A statistical classification framework was built to diagnose cytomegalovirus status from the catalog of TCR beta chain sequences. V and J gene assignment, in a later analysis, came from comparing TCR nucleotide sequences with IMGT/GENE-DB human TR gene sequences. The TCRdist pipeline was used in a later analysis to assign CDR3 sequences and most-parsimonious VDJ recombination scenarios. In a later analysis, each TCR beta chain was defined by its CDR3 amino acid sequence together with its V-gene family, and reads lacking a unique V-gene family were excluded. As a way to deal with suspected cross-contamination and a sequencing artifact, a later analysis dropped 640 or so nucleotide sequences that were highly shared and had low generation probability. In a later analysis, a clonal expansion index for each public chain was calculated from normalized within-repertoire ranks of inferred template counts. A later analysis computed generation probabilities with a VDJ recombination model fitted to out-of-frame rearrangements, and checked the results against IGoR. In a later analysis, TCR-TCR, TCR-HLA and TCR-CMV co-occurrence was scored with hypergeometric tests, and a repertoire-size bias correction was applied to TCR pairs. In a later analysis, false discovery rates were estimated by permuting HLA or CMV assignments 20 times. In a later analysis, co-occurring TCRs were grouped using DBSCAN, with TCRdist sequence similarity added in when clustering inside HLA-allele-positive subsets. For co-occurrence clustering, repertoires with fewer than 30,000 or more than 120,000 public chains were excluded, along with five repertoires with anomalous nucleotide sharing. Here the immuneACCESS table is served through TCRdb, limited to in-frame sequences with V and J called. Missing clones are a known gap in these copies; in checked studies unresolved V genes cover under half, and the rest lacks a known reason. The DNA gave D and trimming, while V, J and clone size come from that table. The table for this sample lists about 34,000 clones; 82% of them were counted only once. The ten largest clones add up to about 11% of the sample.

The germline V gene gives CDR1 as SGHTA and CDR2 as FQGTGA. There are 15 amino acids in the CDR3, from cysteine to phenylalanine inclusive. The kept DNA is CDR3 alone, 45 bases in frame from the first base. V is reduced by 5 bases and J by 5 bases, leaving a spacing of 16 bases between them. The full study reports these points: A further reported finding was that TCR beta sequences accurately predicted the HLA-A and HLA-B alleles for most subjects in the first cohort. In a later analysis, the rate of TCR association differed among HLA loci, with DRB1 alleles having the most associated TCRs and HLA-C alleles having the fewest. Correlated functional status among segregating V segments might be attributable to linkage disequilibrium, but an unknown experimental factor could not be ruled out. Some IMGT-functional V segments, including TRBV6-2 and TRBV6-3, could not be told apart with the 87-base-pair reads, so those segments were excluded. Three of the identified cytomegalovirus-associated TCR beta chains were confirmed in vitro to be specific for cytomegalovirus antigens. Compared with the roughly 720-donor mean, donors in an Asian-associated ancestry cluster had fewer N-insertions in productive TCRs, according to a later genetic analysis. A cluster of highly shared sequence variants was judged likely to represent a technical artifact of the sequencing pipeline. Cytomegalovirus status was reported to be diagnosed by the classifier with high specificity and sensitivity in both the original and validation cohorts. Roughly uniform sequencing depth across donors was assumed in presence/absence analyses, although this assumption may not hold. This cohort had only TCR beta chains sequenced, and the lack of alpha or paired-chain data limited which features could be detected. Because HLA typing was unavailable for some donors at each locus, only the typed subset was used in association tests. A later analysis reported that several top co-occurrence clusters appeared linked to parvovirus B19, influenza, CMV and Epstein-Barr virus. In an earlier analysis of a few hundred of the donors, most TCR beta V segments were observed in productive rearrangements about 87% or about 30% of the time, broadly matching IMGT annotations. Most TCR sequences were observed very rarely across donors, whereas some public TCRs were present in many individuals. Strong co-occurrence of HLA alleles, especially DR and DQ, made assigning TCR associations to individual alleles difficult. According to the authors, the approach could potentially be generalized to other disease states and immunological phenotypes. Most CMV-associated TCR beta chains appeared to be HLA-restricted in a later analysis, and the HLA associations seemed to be driven largely by CMV exposure. The only immune exposure information available for the cohort was CMV serostatus. In a later analysis, HLA-associated TCR beta chains were found to be more clonally expanded and to have lower generation probabilities than equally common non-associated chains. An association between a missense DCLRE1C variant and V-gene and J-gene trimming of TCR beta chains was found in a later genetic analysis and replicated in an independent cohort. A total of some 180 TCR beta chains were listed by the study as associated with cytomegalovirus. Because counts were too low, roughly 16 rarely observed V segments, including chromosome 9 orphons, were left out of the earlier analysis of 587 of the donors. At a false discovery rate of 0.05, a later analysis linked 16,951 TCR beta sequences to specific HLA alleles.

Sequences were obtained from PBMCs. The receptor was derived from a woman aged 18-35 years in good health and CMV-seropositive. The chain was built from TRBV7-3 and TRBJ2-1; the D gene is not confidently resolved. The DNA reads as follows: TGTGCCAGCAGCCCCGACCCGACTGTTAACAATGAGCAGTTCTTC. It encodes CASSPDPTVNNEQFF.